A single sample gave rise to the 10 T cell receptor beta chains below, sequenced in a study of regulatory T cells in long-lasting Graves disease. Arm-PCR of CDR3 regions and iRepertoire HTBI primers were used to build TCR beta libraries. TCRdb used MiXCR to reprocess the multiplex PCR reads, holding one entry per CDR3 protein. Of roughly 470,000 distinct CDR3 sequences listed, around 20% are singletons. Documented time point: persistent/refractory GD, antithyroid drugs over 5 years with positive TRAb. RNA isolated from PBMCs was used to make the TCR library. Sample: peripheral blood mononuclear cells (PBMCs), taken when the disease was refractory, from a patient treated with antithyroid drugs. The source of these receptors is a female donor with Graves disease.

With respect to this clonotype: A much more abundant neighbour one base away suggests this may be a read error. The CDR3 coding sequence is TGCGCCAGCAGCCGCGATCTAGCGGTAGGAAAAGAGCAGTACTTC. Protein sequence: CASSRDLAVGKEQYF. The chain is built from TRBV5-1 and TRBJ2-7; 7 bases are shared with TRBD2. V dropped 4 bases and J dropped 7; count of bases not matched to a gene: 14. Germline lookup yields CDR1 SGHRS and CDR2 YFSETQ. This CDR3 region has 15 residues.

The CDR3 nucleotides are TGTGCCAGCGAGAGGCGGGACTCCTCCTACGAGCAGTACTTC. As protein: CASERRDSSYEQYF. This sequence joins TRBV28 and TRBJ2-7; a possible D gene is TRBD2 (6 bases). Trimming shortened V by 8 bases and J by 0 bases, and 14 bases separated the two germline ends. Germline CDR1 reads MDHEN; CDR2 reads SYDVKM. The CDR3 contains 14 residues.

The sample holds a few counts of this clonotype. The chain employs TRBV3-1 and TRBJ1-4; 7 bases map to TRBD1. The V segment lost 4 bases and the J segment 8 bases; nucleotides outside the gene matches: 7. Germline CDR1 is LGHDT and CDR2 is YNNKEL (reference sequence). The CDR3 runs to 14 residues. The CDR3 nucleotides read TGTGCCAGCAGCCGGCGACAGGGTCCGGAAAAACTGTTTTTT. It yields the protein CASSRRQGPEKLFF.

This clonotype was counted ten times or more. V and J are TRBV3-1 and TRBJ2-7; D is unresolved. With 1 base removed from V and 2 bases from J, the gap between germline ends came to 3 bases. Germline CDR1 reads LGHDT; CDR2 reads YNNKEL (reference sequence). The CDR3 length is 12 residues. CDR3 nucleotides: TGTGCCAGCAGCCAAGGAACCTACGAGCAGTACTTC. It specifies CASSQGTYEQYF.

This clonotype has a count of ten or more. The V gene is TRBV27, the J gene TRBJ2-7, with a tentative D call TRBD2 (5 bases). The CDR3 loop spans 14 amino acids. CDR1 and CDR2 (germline): MNHEY, SMNVEV (reference sequence). Trimming took 6 bases from V and 2 from J, leaving 14 bases between them. The CDR3 coding sequence is TGTGCCAGCAGACCGGGGAACCCAACCTACGAGCAGTACTTC. This codes for CASRPGNPTYEQYF.

The table lists this clonotype with many counts. J is TRBJ2-7 and V is TRBV28, with D maybe TRBD2 (5 bases). CDR1 MDHEN and CDR2 SYDVKM come from the germline V gene. This CDR3 is built from 16 residues. Trimming cost V 5 bases and J 2 bases, with 19 bases left between them. CDR3 sequence: CASSLRGHLEPYEQYF. CDR3 sequence (DNA): TGTGCCAGCAGTCTCCGGGGTCACCTTGAACCCTACGAGCAGTACTTC. Variable domain in full (rest from reference TRBV28 and TRBJ2-7): DVKVTQSSRYLVKRTGEKVFLECVQDMDHENMFWYRQDPGLGLRLIYFSYDVKMKEKGDIPEGYSVSREKKERFSLILESASTNQTSMYLCASSLRGHLEPYEQYFGPGTRLTVT.

The V gene is TRBV7-9, the J gene TRBJ1-3; D is unresolved. Germline CDR1 is SEHNR and CDR2 is FQNEAQ (reference sequence). The CDR3 has 16 residues. Trimming removed 5 bases at V and 3 bases at J, with 17 bases between. CDR3 in DNA: TGTGCCAGCAGCGGCCCCCAACCTGAAGATGGAAACACCATATATTTT. Residues: CASSGPQPEDGNTIYF. Together with reference TRBV7-9 and TRBJ1-3, the CDR3 gives the full variable domain: DTGVSQNPRHKITKRGQNVTFRCDPISEHNRLYWYRQTLGQGPEFLTYFQNEAQLEKSRLLSDRFSAERPKGSFSTLEIQRTEQGDSAMYLCASSGPQPEDGNTIYFGEGSWLTVV.

This clonotype was picked up many times. V is TRBV12-3 or TRBV12-4 and J is TRBJ2-2, with TRBD2 as a possible D gene (6 bases). This CDR3 has 16 amino acids. The V gene lost 3 bases and the J gene lost 2 bases, with 13 bases spanning the gap. CDR3 region: CASSFYRGGNTGELFF. The CDR3 DNA sequence: TGTGCCAGCAGTTTTTATAGGGGAGGAAACACCGGGGAGCTGTTTTTT.

This clonotype was recorded at least ten times. V and J are TRBV2 and TRBJ2-7; a possible D gene is TRBD2 (6 bases). Trimming shortened V by 6 bases and J by 1 base, and 13 bases separated the two germline ends. CDR3 length: 14 residues. Germline assignment: CDR1 SNHLY and CDR2 FYNNEI. The CDR3 DNA reads as TGTGCCAGCAGGTCCGGGACTTCGTCCTACGAGCAGTACTTC. Encoded protein: CASRSGTSSYEQYF.

A few counts support this clonotype. The chain is built from TRBV18 and TRBJ1-2; D ambiguous. The CDR3 is 13 residues long. Trimming stripped 2 bases from V and 2 bases from J, with 6 bases between. In germline, CDR1 is KGHSH, CDR2 LQKENI. CDR3 sequence: CASSPFRNYGYTF. DNA of the CDR3: TGTGCCAGCTCACCATTTCGGAACTATGGCTACACCTTC.